This TCR beta chain originates from a study of cytomegalovirus exposure and HLA in healthy donors. PCR was performed using 60 Vbeta and 13 Jbeta primers. Produced via immunoSEQ multiplex PCR; TCRdb's table is partial and in-frame only. The sample yields around 160,000 clones, 60% to 80% seen once. On this clone: Its specificity is unknown.

Study results and caveats: Reportedly, a later analysis found an Asian-associated ancestry cluster had fewer N-insertions than the roughly 700-donor mean. Usually a TCR sequence was rare, but some public TCRs were found in many donors. Earlier results showed most TCR beta V segments being productive about 90% or about 30% of the time. Specificity of a few CMV-associated chains for CMV antigens was verified in vitro.

The sample consisted of PBMCs. The TCR sequence derives from a woman aged 40 to 50 in good health and CMV-seropositive.

DNA for the CDR3: TGCGCCAGCAGCCAAATTGGACAGGGGGCAGGCGGCTACACCTTC. This codes for CASSQIGQGAGGYTF. This chain uses TRBV4-1 with TRBJ1-2, with TRBD1 matching 11 bases. V was pared by 2 bases and J by 8 bases, with 7 bases of the junction left unmatched. Looked up from germline, CDR1 is MGHRA and CDR2 is YSYEKL. This CDR3 is 15 amino acids long.